This T cell receptor (beta chain) stems from a study of CD4 T cells in relation to SARS-CoV-2 and coronaviruses. This table comes from immunoSEQ multiplex PCR, and its TCRdb copy is limited to in-frame clones, with some not included. The table has 25,000 to 30,000 clones, just under 75% seen once. CD4+ T cells from unexposed donors were obtained before the COVID-19 pandemic (2011-2018). CD4+ T cells were isolated from the cells after less than 13 days of culture. A word on this clone: What it binds is not known.

V shed 9 bases and J 4 bases; nucleotides not matched to a gene: 8. This CDR3 comprises 13 residues. The V gene's germline CDR1 is SNHLY and CDR2 FYNNEI. Source material: CD4+ T cells from PBMCs, cultured in vitro. The chain links TRBV2 to TRBJ1-2, with 7 nucleotides matching TRBD1. This TCR was sampled from a human donor in good health. In DNA, the CDR3 is TGTGCCAGTTCCCAGACAGGGCCCTATGGCTACACCTTC. It yields the protein CASSQTGPYGYTF.